This TCR beta chain was recorded in a study of CD4+ T cells in melanoma. Profiled with immunoSEQ multiplex PCR; TCRdb holds only in-frame clones, not every one. The sample records 9,900 or so clones, approximately 68% being singletons. This CDR3 spans 18 amino acids. The ends lost 5 bases at V and 0 bases at J; junction bases unmatched: 11. Germline CDR1 and CDR2: KGHSH and LQKENI. On this clone: Its antigen remains unknown.

Overall study findings and caveats: Diverse differentiation states were reported for melanoma neoantigen-specific CD4+ T cells. A reported correlation linked neoantigen-specific CD4+ T cells to CD8+, macrophage and B cell function.

The sequence came from a human donor with melanoma. The source material was cells from a culture (not recorded whether cultured in vitro). This chain links TRBV18 with TRBJ1-5, with 9 bases that match TRBD1. CDR3 bases: TGTGCCAGCTCAGCGACAGGGGGAAGATTGGGTAGCAATCAGCCCCAGCATTTT. Its translation: CASSATGGRLGSNQPQHF. The variable domain in full, completed from reference TRBV18 and TRBJ1-5, reads NAGVMQNPRHLVRRRGQEARLRCSPMKGHSHVYWYRQLPEEGLKFMVYLQKENIIDESGMPKERFSAEFPKEGPSILRIQQVVRGDSAAYFCASSATGGRLGSNQPQHFGDGTRLSIL.